This TCR beta chain emerged from a study of T-cell reconstitution after alpha-beta-depleted transplantation in children. This clonotype was seen many times. No antigen is known for it. This sample's TCRbeta library carried unique molecular identifier barcodes. TCRdb reprocessed the PCR reads with MiXCR, giving one entry per CDR3 protein. The sample lists more than 15,000 distinct CDR3 sequences, approximately 5.2% seen once, with 6% to 8.5% in the top ten. Study-wide results and limits: The study traced high day-60 TCRbeta diversity in some patients to surviving recipient T cells and thymic progenitors. Newly generated T cells supplied most T-cell counts and diversity one year post-transplant.

Sequences were derived from PBMCs, sampled before TCRalphabeta/CD19-depleted stem cell transplant. This receptor was taken from a boy younger than 18 with acute lymphoblastic leukemia, due to receive a stem cell transplant.

CDR3 loop: CASSLEGARNQPQHF. In DNA form, the CDR3 reads TGTGCCAGCAGCTTAGAGGGGGCCCGCAATCAGCCCCAGCATTTT. The V and J genes are TRBV11-2 and TRBJ1-5, with D possibly TRBD1 on 6 matching bases. V was cut by 0 bases and J by 2 bases, with 8 bases left in between. The CDR3 runs to 15 residues. The germline gives CDR1 SGHAT, CDR2 FQNNGV.